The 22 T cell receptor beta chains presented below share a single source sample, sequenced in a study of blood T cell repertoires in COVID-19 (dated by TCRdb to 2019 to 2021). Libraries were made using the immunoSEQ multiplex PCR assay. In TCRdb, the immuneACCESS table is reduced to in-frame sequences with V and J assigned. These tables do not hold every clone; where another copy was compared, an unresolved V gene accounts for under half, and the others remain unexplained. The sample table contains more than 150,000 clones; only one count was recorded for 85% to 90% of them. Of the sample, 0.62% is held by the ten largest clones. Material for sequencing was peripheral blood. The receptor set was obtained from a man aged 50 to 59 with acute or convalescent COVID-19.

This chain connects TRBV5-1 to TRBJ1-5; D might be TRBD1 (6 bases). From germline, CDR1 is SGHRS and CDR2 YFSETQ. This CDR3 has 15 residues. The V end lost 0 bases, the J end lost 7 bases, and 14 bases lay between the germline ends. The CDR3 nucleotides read TGCGCCAGCAGCTTGGGGTCAGGGGTCGGGCAGCCCCAGCATTTT. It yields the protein CASSLGSGVGQPQHF.

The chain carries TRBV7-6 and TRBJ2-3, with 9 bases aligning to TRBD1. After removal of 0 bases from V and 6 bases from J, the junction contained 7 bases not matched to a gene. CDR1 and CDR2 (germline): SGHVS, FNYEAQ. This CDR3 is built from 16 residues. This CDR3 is CASSLAQGARPDTQYF. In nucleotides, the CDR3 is TGTGCCAGCAGCTTAGCACAGGGGGCTCGACCCGATACGCAGTATTTT.

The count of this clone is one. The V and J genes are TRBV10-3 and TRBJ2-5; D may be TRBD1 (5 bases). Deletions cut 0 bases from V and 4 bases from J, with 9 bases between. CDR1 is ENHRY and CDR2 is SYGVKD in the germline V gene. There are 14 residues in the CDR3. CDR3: CAISESVGVETQYF. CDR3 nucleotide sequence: TGTGCCATCAGTGAGTCGGTAGGGGTAGAGACCCAGTACTTC.

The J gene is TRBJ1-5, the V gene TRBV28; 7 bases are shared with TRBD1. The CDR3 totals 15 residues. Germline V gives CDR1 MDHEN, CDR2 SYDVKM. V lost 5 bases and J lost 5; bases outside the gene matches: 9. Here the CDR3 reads CASSRQGWRDQPQHF. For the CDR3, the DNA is TGTGCCAGCAGTCGACAGGGCTGGAGGGATCAGCCCCAGCATTTT.

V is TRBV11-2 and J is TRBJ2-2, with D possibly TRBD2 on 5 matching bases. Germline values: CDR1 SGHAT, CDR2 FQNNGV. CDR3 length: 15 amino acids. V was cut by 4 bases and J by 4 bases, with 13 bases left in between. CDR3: CASSSTGIGTGELFF. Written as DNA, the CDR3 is TGTGCCAGCAGCTCGACGGGAATTGGCACCGGGGAGCTGTTTTTT.

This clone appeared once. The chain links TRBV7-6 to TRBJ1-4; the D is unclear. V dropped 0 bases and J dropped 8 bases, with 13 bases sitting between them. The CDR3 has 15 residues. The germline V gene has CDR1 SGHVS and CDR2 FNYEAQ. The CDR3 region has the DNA TGTGCCAGCAGCTTAGCGGAGGGTTTGGGCGAAAAACTGTTTTTT. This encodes CASSLAEGLGEKLFF. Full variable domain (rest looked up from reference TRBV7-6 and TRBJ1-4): GAGVSQSPRYKVTKRGQDVALRCDPISGHVSLYWYRQALGQGPEFLTYFNYEAQQDKSGLPNDRFSAERPEGSISTLTIQRTEQRDSAMYRCASSLAEGLGEKLFFGSGTQLSVL.

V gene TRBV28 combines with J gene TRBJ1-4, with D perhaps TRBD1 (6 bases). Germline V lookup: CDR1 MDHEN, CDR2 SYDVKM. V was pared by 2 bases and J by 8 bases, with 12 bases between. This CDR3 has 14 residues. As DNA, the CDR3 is TGTGCCAGCAGTTTACCGGCAGGGGAAGAAAAACTGTTTTTT. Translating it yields CASSLPAGEEKLFF. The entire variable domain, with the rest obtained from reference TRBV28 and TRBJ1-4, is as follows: DVKVTQSSRYLVKRTGEKVFLECVQDMDHENMFWYRQDPGLGLRLIYFSYDVKMKEKGDIPEGYSVSREKKERFSLILESASTNQTSMYLCASSLPAGEEKLFFGSGTQLSVL.

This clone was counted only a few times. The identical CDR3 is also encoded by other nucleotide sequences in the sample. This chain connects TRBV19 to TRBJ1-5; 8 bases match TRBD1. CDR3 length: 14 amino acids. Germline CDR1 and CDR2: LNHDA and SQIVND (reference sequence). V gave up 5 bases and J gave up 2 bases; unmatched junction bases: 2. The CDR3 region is CASSGTGGNQPQHF. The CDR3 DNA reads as TGTGCCAGTAGTGGGACAGGAGGCAATCAGCCCCAGCATTTT.

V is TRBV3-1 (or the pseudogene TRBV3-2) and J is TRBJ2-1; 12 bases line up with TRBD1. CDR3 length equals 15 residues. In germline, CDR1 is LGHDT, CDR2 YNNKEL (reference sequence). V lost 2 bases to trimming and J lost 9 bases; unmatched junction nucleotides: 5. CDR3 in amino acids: CASSQRMGQGAEQFF. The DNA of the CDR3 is TGTGCCAGCAGCCAAAGGATGGGACAGGGGGCTGAGCAGTTCTTC.

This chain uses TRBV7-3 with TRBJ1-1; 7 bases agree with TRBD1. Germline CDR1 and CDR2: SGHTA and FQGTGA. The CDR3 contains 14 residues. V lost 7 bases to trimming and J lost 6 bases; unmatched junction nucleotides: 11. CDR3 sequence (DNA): TGTGCCAGCAAACAGGGACAGCTGAGTGCTGAAGCTTTCTTT. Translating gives CASKQGQLSAEAFF.

Here the CDR3 DNA reads TGCGCCAGTCATACCGGGACAGATAATTCACCCCTCCACTTT. Translated, it gives CASHTGTDNSPLHF. The chain employs TRBV5-1 and TRBJ1-6; TRBD1 aligns across 7 bases. Germline V gene lookup returns CDR1 SGHRS and CDR2 YFSETQ. The CDR3 consists of 14 residues. V was pared by 8 bases and J by 5 bases, with 7 bases of the junction left unmatched.

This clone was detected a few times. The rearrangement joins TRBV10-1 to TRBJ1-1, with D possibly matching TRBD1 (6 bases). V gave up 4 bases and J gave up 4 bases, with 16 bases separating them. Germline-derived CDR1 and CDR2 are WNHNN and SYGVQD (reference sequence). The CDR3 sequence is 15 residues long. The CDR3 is CASSGGGSGGTEAFF. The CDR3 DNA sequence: TGCGCCAGCAGTGGAGGGGGATCGGGGGGCACTGAAGCTTTCTTT.

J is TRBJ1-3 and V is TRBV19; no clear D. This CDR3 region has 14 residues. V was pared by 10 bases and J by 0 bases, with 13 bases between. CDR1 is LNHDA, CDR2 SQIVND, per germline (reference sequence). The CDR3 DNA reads TGTGCCACCCGTCGGGTCGGCTCTGGAAACACCATATATTTT. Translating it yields CATRRVGSGNTIYF.

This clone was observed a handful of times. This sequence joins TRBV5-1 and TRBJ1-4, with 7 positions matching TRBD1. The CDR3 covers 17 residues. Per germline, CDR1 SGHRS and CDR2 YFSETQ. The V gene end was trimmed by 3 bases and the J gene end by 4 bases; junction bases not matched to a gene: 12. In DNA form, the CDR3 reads TGCGCCAGCAGCTGGGGGACAGATCCATTGGGTAATGAAAAACTGTTTTTT. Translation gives CASSWGTDPLGNEKLFF.

The CDR3 loop is CASSLALGPLSRRNEQFF. CDR3 bases: TGTGCCAGCAGCTTAGCCTTAGGCCCCCTGAGTCGGAGGAATGAGCAGTTCTTC. The chain uses TRBV7-2 and TRBJ2-1; D might be TRBD2 (5 bases). CDR1 and CDR2 (germline): SGHTA, FQGNSA. Trimming took off 0 bases at V and 7 bases at J, with 22 bases between the two ends. The CDR3 has 18 amino acids. Combining the CDR3 with reference TRBV7-2 and TRBJ2-1 gives the whole variable domain GAGVSQSPSNKVTEKGKDVELRCDPISGHTALYWYRQSLGQGLEFLIYFQGNSAPDKSGLPSDRFSAERTGGSVSTLTIQRTQQEDSAVYLCASSLALGPLSRRNEQFFGPGTRLTVL.

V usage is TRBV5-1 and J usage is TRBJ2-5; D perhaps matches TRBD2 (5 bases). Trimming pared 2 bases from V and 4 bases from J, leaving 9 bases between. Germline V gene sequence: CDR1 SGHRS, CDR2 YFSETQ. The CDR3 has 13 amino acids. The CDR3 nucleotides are TGCGCCAGCAGCTTAGCTAGCAGAGAGACCCAGTACTTC. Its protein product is CASSLASRETQYF.

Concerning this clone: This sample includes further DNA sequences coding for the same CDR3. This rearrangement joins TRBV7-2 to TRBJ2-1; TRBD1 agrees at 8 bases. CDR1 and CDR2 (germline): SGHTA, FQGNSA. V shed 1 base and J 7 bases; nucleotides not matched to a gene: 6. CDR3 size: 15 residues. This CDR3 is CASSLGQGALNEQFF. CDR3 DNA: TGTGCCAGCAGCTTAGGGCAGGGGGCGCTTAATGAGCAGTTCTTC. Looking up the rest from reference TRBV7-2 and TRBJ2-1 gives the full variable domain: GAGVSQSPSNKVTEKGKDVELRCDPISGHTALYWYRQSLGQGLEFLIYFQGNSAPDKSGLPSDRFSAERTGGSVSTLTIQRTQQEDSAVYLCASSLGQGALNEQFFGPGTRLTVL.

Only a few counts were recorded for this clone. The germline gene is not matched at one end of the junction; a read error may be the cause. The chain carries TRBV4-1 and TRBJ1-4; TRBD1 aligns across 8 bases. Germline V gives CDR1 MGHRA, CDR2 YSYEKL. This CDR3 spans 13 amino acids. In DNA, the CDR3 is TGCGCCAGCAGCCCCGAAACAGCGACGGGACAGGTTTTT. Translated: CASSPETATGQVF.

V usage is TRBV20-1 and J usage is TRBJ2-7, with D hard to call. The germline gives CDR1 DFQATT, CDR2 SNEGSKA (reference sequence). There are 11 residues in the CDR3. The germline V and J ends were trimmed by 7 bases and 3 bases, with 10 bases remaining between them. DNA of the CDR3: TGCAGTGAGAATAGTCTCTACGAGCAGTACTTC. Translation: CSENSLYEQYF.

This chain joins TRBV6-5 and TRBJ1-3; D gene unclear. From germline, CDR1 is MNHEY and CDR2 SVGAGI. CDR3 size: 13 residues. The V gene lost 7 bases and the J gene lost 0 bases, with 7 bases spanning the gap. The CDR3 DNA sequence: TGTGCCAGCATGAGTTACTCTGGAAACACCATATATTTT. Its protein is CASMSYSGNTIYF.

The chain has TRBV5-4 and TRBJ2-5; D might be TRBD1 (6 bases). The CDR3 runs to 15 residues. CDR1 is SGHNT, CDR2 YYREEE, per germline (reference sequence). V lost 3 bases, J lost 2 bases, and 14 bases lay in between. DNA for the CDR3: TGTGCCAGCAGCTCTGGGGGACAACTACAAGAGACCCAGTACTTC. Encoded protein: CASSSGGQLQETQYF.

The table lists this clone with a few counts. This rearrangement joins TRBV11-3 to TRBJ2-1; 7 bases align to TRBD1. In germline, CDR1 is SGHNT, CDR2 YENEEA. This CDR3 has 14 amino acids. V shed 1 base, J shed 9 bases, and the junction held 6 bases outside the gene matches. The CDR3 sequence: CASSLGDRVAEQFF. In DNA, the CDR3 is TGTGCCAGCAGCTTAGGTGACAGGGTTGCTGAGCAGTTCTTC.